The clone carrying this T cell receptor beta chain was counted only a few times. Antigen unknown. The CDR3 loop spans 15 amino acids. Between the trimmed V and J ends, which lost 6 bases and 0 bases, there was a span of 12 bases. Preparation of the TCRbeta library involved a method that used unique molecular identifiers. TCRdb used MiXCR to reprocess the PCR reads, holding one entry per CDR3 protein. Seen here are under 750,000 distinct CDR3 sequences, more than 20% observed once, and the top ten hold less than 15%. The entry originates in a study of T-cell reconstitution after alpha-beta-depleted transplantation in children. Study-level points and caveats: Reportedly, only several hundred clones from non-depleted graft cells drove alpha-beta T-cell counts at about two months. By one year post-transplant, T-cell counts and diversity largely arose from T cells that were newly produced.

The clonotype was recovered from a boy under two years old who had a stem cell transplant for acute myeloid leukemia, so the T cells may come from the graft donor. The rearrangement links TRBV12-3 or TRBV12-4 to TRBJ2-1; D not resolved. The sample in question was PBMCs, mostly from graft donor cells, obtained 360 days after TCRalphabeta/CD19-depleted stem cell transplant. As DNA, the CDR3 is TGTGCCAGCAGACTGACCCCTAGCTCCTACAATGAGCAGTTCTTC. It encodes CASRLTPSSYNEQFF.